Listed here is a single T cell receptor beta chain. The antigen it recognizes is unknown. No base quality values were provided; no much bigger clone lies one nucleotide off. The record originates from a study of CD8 T cells in ankylosing spondylitis listed by TCRdb under 2017. Background for the entire study: The study set out to find disease-linked TCR variants by profiling T cell receptor beta repertoires in ankylosing spondylitis patients and healthy donors. Peripheral blood samples were taken, and synovial fluid was additionally collected from ankylosing spondylitis patients. The full study cohort was made up of about 24 ankylosing spondylitis patients and approximately 100 healthy donors.

Points the paper makes about the study in general: The disease-linked clones had a CD8+ phenotype and were found at relatively low frequencies in peripheral blood. Some TCR beta motif variants had previously been reported in synovial fluid and blood of reactive arthritis patients, which suggested common disease-initiation mechanisms. Blood from ankylosing spondylitis patients appeared to be characterized by a TCR beta motif composed of 7 to 9 highly homologous amino acid variants. Significant enrichment of the disease-linked clones was reported in matched synovial fluid samples from ankylosing spondylitis patients.

The germline V gene specifies SGDLS as CDR1 and YYNGEE as CDR2. The CDR3, from cysteine to phenylalanine, totals 12 residues. Kept here is only the CDR3 DNA, which spans 36 bases and is read in frame from base 1. Relative to germline, V is 4 bases shorter and J is 8 bases shorter, with 10 bases between their ends. Sequencer: Illumina HiSeq 2500. Quantitative 5'-RACE with molecular barcodes was the method used to prepare the TCR beta libraries. Under the source paper's analysis protocol: A new computational method based on a probabilistic model of VDJ rearrangement was used to identify disease-linked TCR variants. The raw public reads went through TCRdb reprocessing: fastp at Q25, MiXCR clone calling, in-frame beta chains kept. Under each unique CDR3 protein, matching rows form one entry showing the most common genes and DNA. The V and J calls come from TCRdb's annotation, not from the publication. The sample data list roughly 39,000 distinct CDR3 sequences, and around 2.9% of these were observed just once. The ten largest clones add up to approximately 4.2% of the sample.

The source of this sequence is a male donor with ankylosing spondylitis or in good health (not recorded which). Sequencing used blood, either unsorted or a sorted T cell fraction (not recorded which). The sequence links TRBV9 to TRBJ2-1; no confident D gene assignment can be made. The base sequence is TGTGCCAGCAGCCTAAGACCCCATGAGCAGTTCTTC. Its product reads: CASSLRPHEQFF.